The rows below give T cell receptor beta chains drawn from one sample of a study of cytomegalovirus exposure and HLA in healthy donors. Only in-frame clones appear in the TCRdb table, and some are missing; sequencing was by immunoSEQ multiplex PCR. Its table lists 100,000 to 150,000 clones. The sample was PBMCs. These receptors were obtained from a young man in good health and CMV-seronegative. Each CDR3 is given with its conserved first and last residue. The D gene is left open where the match is weak.

TRBV19,TRBJ1-1,-,TGTGCCAGTAGTGTCCGGGGGAGAATGAACACTGAAGCTTTCTTT,CASSVRGRMNTEAFF
TRBV30,TRBJ2-7,TRBD2,TGTGCCTGGAGCGGGGGGGGAACCTACGAGCAGTACTTC,CAWSGGGTYEQYF
TRBV28,TRBJ1-2,TRBD1,TGTGCCAGCAGCCAAGGGGACAGTGGGGGTGGCTACACCTTC,CASSQGDSGGGYTF
TRBV28,TRBJ2-7,-,TGTGCCAGCAGTTTAAGGGCGGGGAGCTCCTACGAGCAGTACTTC,CASSLRAGSSYEQYF
TRBV30,TRBJ2-7,TRBD1,TGTGCCTGGATACCAAGTCACGACAGGGCCCTCTCCTACGAGCAGTACTTC,CAWIPSHDRALSYEQYF
TRBV2,TRBJ2-4,-,TGTGCCAGCGGGACAGCGGGCGGGCCGATCGAAAAAAACATTCAGTACTTC,CASGTAGGPIEKNIQYF
TRBV6-1,TRBJ2-3,-,TGTGCCAGCAGTGAAGCGTCCGGGAGCTGGGCAGATACGCAGTATTTT,CASSEASGSWADTQYF
TRBV27,TRBJ2-1,TRBD2,TGTGCCAGCAGGATTAGCGGGGCTAGCTCCTACAATGAGCAGTTCTTC,CASRISGASSYNEQFF
TRBV4-1,TRBJ1-1,-,TGCGCCAGCAGCCTACTCATGGATGCGGGAAACACTGAAGCTTTCTTT,CASSLLMDAGNTEAFF
TRBV4-2,TRBJ2-7,TRBD2,TGTGCCAGCAGCCAAGTCCAGCTAGCGGGAGACTACGAGCAGTACTTC,CASSQVQLAGDYEQYF
TRBV28,TRBJ2-7,-,TGTGCCAGCAGTTTAACCAGCTCCTACGAGCAGTACTTC,CASSLTSSYEQYF
TRBV10-3,TRBJ2-3,-,TGTGCCATCAGTGCTACGGCAGATACGCAGTATTTT,CAISATADTQYF
TRBV27,TRBJ1-1,-,TGTGCCAGCAGTTTCAGCGCCTCGGACACTGAAGCTTTCTTT,CASSFSASDTEAFF
TRBV6-1,TRBJ1-4,-,TGTGCCAGCAGTGTAAGGGCAGGGTGGGATGAAAAACTGTTTTTT,CASSVRAGWDEKLFF
TRBV5-1,TRBJ1-4,TRBD1,TGCGCCAGCAGCCTCCGACAGGGGTCTAATGAAAAACTGTTTTTT,CASSLRQGSNEKLFF
TRBV5-1,TRBJ1-1,TRBD1,TGCGCCAGCAGCTTGGGACAGGGTAGGGCTTTCTTT,CASSLGQGRAFF
TRBV5-1,TRBJ2-7,-,TGCGCCAGCAGCCTGACAGGTAGCGAGCAGTACTTC,CASSLTGSEQYF
TRBV15,TRBJ2-5,TRBD1,TGTGCCACCAGCAGAGATCAGGGGGTCTTGGAGACCCAGTACTTC,CATSRDQGVLETQYF
TRBV19,TRBJ2-1,TRBD2,TGTGCCAGTAGTAGCCGCGGGAGTTCCTACAATGAGCAGTTCTTC,CASSSRGSSYNEQFF
TRBV11-2,TRBJ1-2,-,TGTGCCAGCAGCCCTACGGGGGGCGCGTATGGCTACACCTTC,CASSPTGGAYGYTF
TRBV2,TRBJ1-2,TRBD1,TGTGCCAGCAGCCCAGGGCCCGGGACAGGGGACCTTTTCCGTTATGGCTACACCTTC,CASSPGPGTGDLFRYGYTF
TRBV7-8,TRBJ2-1,-,TGTGCCAGCAGCCTCTCTCTACCCACGACAGGGAGGAATGAGCAGTTCTTC,CASSLSLPTTGRNEQFF
TRBV5-4,TRBJ2-5,-,TGTGCCAGCAGCTTCGGCTACAGGGAGAAAGAGACCCAGTACTTC,CASSFGYREKETQYF
TRBV19,TRBJ1-3,-,TGTGCCAGTAGTTCTCGCCGGGGGGCAGGGTCTGGAAACACCATATATTTT,CASSSRRGAGSGNTIYF
TRBV5-1,TRBJ1-6,-,TGCGCCAGCAGCTCTGGACGGGGAGATTCACCCCTCCACTTT,CASSSGRGDSPLHF
TRBV6-1,TRBJ2-4,TRBD1,TGTGCCAGCAGTGGGGGACAGTCCAAAAACATTCAGTACTTC,CASSGGQSKNIQYF
TRBV21-1,TRBJ2-7,-,TGTGCCAGCAGCAACGGAGGACAGGGGAGCGACGAGCAGTACTTC,CASSNGGQGSDEQYF
TRBV29-1,TRBJ2-3,TRBD2,TGCAGCGTTGACGGGGGGACAGATACGCAGTATTTT,CSVDGGTDTQYF
TRBV29-1,TRBJ1-1,-,TGCAGCGTTGAAGATCCAGGCCTCATGAACACTGAAGCTTTCTTT,CSVEDPGLMNTEAFF
TRBV7-8,TRBJ2-1,-,TGTGCCAGCAGCCCCGCGGGCAGGGGTTCAAATGAGCAGTTCTTC,CASSPAGRGSNEQFF
TRBV29-1,TRBJ1-1,-,TGCAGCGTTGCTCGCGGGGGCCGGAAAACTGAAGCTTTCTTT,CSVARGGRKTEAFF
TRBV5-4,TRBJ1-1,TRBD1,TGTGCCAGCAGCGACAGGGTGCAAATGGAAGCTTTCTTT,CASSDRVQMEAFF
TRBV15,TRBJ1-3,-,TGTGCCACTAAAACTAGCTCTGGAAACACCATATATTTT,CATKTSSGNTIYF
TRBV30,TRBJ2-7,-,TGTGCCTGCACCGACACGACCTACGAGCAGTACTTC,CACTDTTYEQYF
TRBV5-1,TRBJ2-5,TRBD1,TGCGCCAGCAGCCAAACAGGGGTACGGGAGACCCAGTACTTC,CASSQTGVRETQYF
TRBV7-3,TRBJ1-1,TRBD1,TGTGCCAGCAGCGAGGGACAGCTGAACACTGAAGCTTTCTTT,CASSEGQLNTEAFF
TRBV30,TRBJ2-2,-,TGTGCCTGGGAGAGCGGGAACACCGGGGAGCTGTTTTTT,CAWESGNTGELFF
TRBV28,TRBJ1-2,TRBD1,TGTGCCAGCAGTCACCAGGGGGCGCTTGGCTACACCTTC,CASSHQGALGYTF
TRBV2,TRBJ2-5,-,TGTGCCAGCAGTGAACCGGGGTTCTTAGAGACCCAGTACTTC,CASSEPGFLETQYF
TRBV4-1,TRBJ1-2,TRBD1,TGCGCCAGCAGCCCCGGGACAGGGACCAGGGCTGGCTACACCTTC,CASSPGTGTRAGYTF
TRBV6-5,TRBJ1-2,-,TGTGCCAGCAGTTCTCAAGGGGGGGGATCGACTGGCTACACCTTC,CASSSQGGGSTGYTF
TRBV28,TRBJ2-1,-,TGTGCCAGCAAGCCCCCGGGGCGGGATTTCTACAATGAGCAGTTCTTC,CASKPPGRDFYNEQFF
TRBV5-1,TRBJ2-3,TRBD2,TGCGCCAGCAGCGATCCGACTAGCGGGACGGTAGATACGCAGTATTTT,CASSDPTSGTVDTQYF
TRBV5-1,TRBJ1-2,-,TGCGCCAGCAGCTTGGTTGGGGGCGCCTATGAAGGCTACACCTTC,CASSLVGGAYEGYTF
TRBV1,TRBJ1-6,-,TGCACCAGCAGCCAAGGAGCGAAACAGGGGCGGGGGGTCAATTCACCCCTCCACTTT,CTSSQGAKQGRGVNSPLHF
TRBV27,TRBJ1-6,TRBD1,TGTGCCAGCTCCTGGGACAGGGGCCCGCATAATTCACCCCTCCACTTT,CASSWDRGPHNSPLHF